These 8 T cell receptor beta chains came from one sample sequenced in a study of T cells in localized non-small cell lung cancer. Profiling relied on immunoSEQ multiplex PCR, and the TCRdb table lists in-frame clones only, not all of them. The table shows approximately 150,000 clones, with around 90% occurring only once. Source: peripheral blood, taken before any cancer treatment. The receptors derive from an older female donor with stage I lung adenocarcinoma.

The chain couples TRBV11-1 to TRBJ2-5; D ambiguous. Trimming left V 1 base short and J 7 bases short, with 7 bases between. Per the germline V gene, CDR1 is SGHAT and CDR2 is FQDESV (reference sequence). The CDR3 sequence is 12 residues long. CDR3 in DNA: TGTGCCAGCAGCTTAGAGGTGGGGACCCAGTACTTC. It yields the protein CASSLEVGTQYF.

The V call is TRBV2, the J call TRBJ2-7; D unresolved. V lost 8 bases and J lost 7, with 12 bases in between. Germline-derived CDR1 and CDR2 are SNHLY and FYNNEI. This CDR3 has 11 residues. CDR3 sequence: CASGRPPEQYF. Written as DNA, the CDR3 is TGTGCCAGCGGGCGGCCACCTGAGCAGTACTTC. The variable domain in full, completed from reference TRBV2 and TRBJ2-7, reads EPEVTQTPSHQVTQMGQEVILRCVPISNHLYFYWYRQILGQKVEFLVSFYNNEISEKSEIFDDQFSVERPDGSNFTLKIRSTKLEDSAMYFCASGRPPEQYFGPGTRLTVT.

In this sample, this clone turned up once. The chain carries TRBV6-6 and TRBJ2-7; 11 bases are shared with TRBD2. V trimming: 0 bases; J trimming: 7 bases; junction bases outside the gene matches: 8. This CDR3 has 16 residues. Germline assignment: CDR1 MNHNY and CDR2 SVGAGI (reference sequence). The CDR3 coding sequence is TGTGCCAGCAGTTACTCTGGGACTAGCGGTTCCGGGGAGCAGTACTTC. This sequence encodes CASSYSGTSGSGEQYF.

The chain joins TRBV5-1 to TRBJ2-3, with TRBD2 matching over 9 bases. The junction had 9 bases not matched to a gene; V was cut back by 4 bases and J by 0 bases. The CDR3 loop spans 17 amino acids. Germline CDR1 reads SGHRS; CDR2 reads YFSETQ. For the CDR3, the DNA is TGCGCCAGCAGCCCCACAGATGGACTAGCGAGCACAGATACGCAGTATTTT. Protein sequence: CASSPTDGLASTDTQYF.

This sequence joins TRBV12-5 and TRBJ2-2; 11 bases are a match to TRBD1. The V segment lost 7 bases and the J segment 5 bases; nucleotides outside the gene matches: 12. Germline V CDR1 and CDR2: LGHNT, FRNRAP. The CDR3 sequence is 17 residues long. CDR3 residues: CASARPSGTGGTGELFF. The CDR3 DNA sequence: TGTGCTAGTGCCAGACCATCCGGGACAGGGGGAACCGGGGAGCTGTTTTTT.

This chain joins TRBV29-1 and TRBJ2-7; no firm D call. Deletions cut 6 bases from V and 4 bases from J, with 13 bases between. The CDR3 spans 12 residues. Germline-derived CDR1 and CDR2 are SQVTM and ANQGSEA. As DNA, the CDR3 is TGCAGCGTGGAGAGGTCACGGTACGAGCAGTACTTC. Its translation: CSVERSRYEQYF.

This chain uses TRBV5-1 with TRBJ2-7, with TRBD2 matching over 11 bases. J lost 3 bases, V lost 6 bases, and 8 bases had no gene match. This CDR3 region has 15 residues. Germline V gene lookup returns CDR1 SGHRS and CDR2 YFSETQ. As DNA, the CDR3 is TGCGCCAGCAAACAACTAGCGGGAGCTGACTACGAGCAGTACTTC. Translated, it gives CASKQLAGADYEQYF.

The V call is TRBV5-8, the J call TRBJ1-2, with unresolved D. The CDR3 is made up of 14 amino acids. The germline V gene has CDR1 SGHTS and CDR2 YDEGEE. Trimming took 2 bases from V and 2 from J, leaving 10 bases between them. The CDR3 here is CASSLVAENYGYTF. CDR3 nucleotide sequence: TGTGCCAGCAGCTTAGTCGCGGAGAACTATGGCTACACCTTC.